A selection of T cell receptor beta chains follows, all from one sample in a study of blood T cell repertoires in COVID-19. Assay used: immunoSEQ multiplex PCR; TCRdb lists only in-frame clones, some missing. The data contain approximately 150,000 clones, roughly 90% of them seen just once; the ten biggest clones take up 0.9% to 0.95%. Sequencing was carried out using peripheral blood. These receptors were collected from a woman aged 50 to 60 with acute or convalescent COVID-19. CDR3s include the opening cysteine and the closing phenylalanine or tryptophan. D genes are given only for firm matches.

d_gene | j_gene | v_gene | CDR3aa
. | TRBJ2-7 | TRBV10-2 | CASSDGGGSYEQYF
. | TRBJ1-2 | TRBV5-1 | CASSLFPQGAASGYGYTF
TRBD1 | TRBJ1-5 | TRBV12-5 | CASGRTGSGPQHF
. | TRBJ2-7 | TRBV10-1 | CASSESQWGPYEQYF
. | TRBJ2-7 | TRBV13 | CASSLSYEQYF
TRBD2 | TRBJ2-3 | TRBV6-1 | CASREWPSGRGMDTQYF
TRBD1 | TRBJ1-2 | TRBV10-1 | CASSQDRFYGYTF
. | TRBJ1-5 | TRBV19 | CASDSFKSGQPQHF
TRBD1 | TRBJ1-1 | TRBV2 | CASSPPRQGVGSTEAFF
. | TRBJ2-2 | TRBV6-5 | CASWTGHRTGELFF
TRBD2 | TRBJ2-1 | TRBV28 | CATLSGGEYNEQFF
. | TRBJ2-5 | TRBV20-1 | CSGEDGETQYF
. | TRBJ1-6 | TRBV6-6 | CASSYGQNSPLHF
. | TRBJ1-3 | TRBV28 | CASSLRRGTSGNTIYF
. | TRBJ1-5 | TRBV7-2 | CASSLWPGSNQPQHF
. | TRBJ2-2 | TRBV5-4 | CASSSITGELFF
. | TRBJ2-7 | TRBV29-1 | CSVEGISYEQYF
TRBD1 | TRBJ1-1 | TRBV6-5 | CASTGQGAMNTEAFF
. | TRBJ2-7 | TRBV13 | CASSTGTSYEQYF
. | TRBJ1-2 | TRBV27 | CASSRGTANYGYTF
. | TRBJ2-7 | TRBV7-9 | CASSPSWGSDEQYF
TRBD1 | TRBJ1-2 | TRBV27 | CASRRQGAEVGYTF
. | TRBJ2-3 | TRBV5-6 | CASSLGPTSTDTQYF
. | TRBJ1-6 | TRBV11-3 | CASSLDRGNSPLHF
. | TRBJ1-4 | TRBV7-2 | CASSLVIRGSGKLFF
. | TRBJ1-1 | TRBV6-4 | CASSDGSGGTEAFF
. | TRBJ2-1 | TRBV7-3 | CASSRLQGYNEQFF
. | TRBJ2-1 | TRBV27 | CASSFRGASYNEQFF
. | TRBJ1-5 | TRBV7-9 | CASSLSDRYNQPQHF
TRBD1 | TRBJ1-5 | TRBV30 | CAWSADRGYQPQHF
. | TRBJ2-2 | TRBV6-2/TRBV6-3 | CASSYARDLPGLFF
. | TRBJ1-2 | TRBV18 | CASSLQTNYGYTF
TRBD2 | TRBJ2-3 | TRBV2 | CASKRLAGSTDTQYF
. | TRBJ1-6 | TRBV7-6 | CASSLNLRWESFNSPLHF
TRBD2 | TRBJ2-3 | TRBV3-1/TRBV3-2 | CASSQPGGGTDTQYF
TRBD2 | TRBJ2-5 | TRBV19 | CASSMGTSGRAETQYF
TRBD1 | TRBJ1-2 | TRBV6-6 | CASSYTGGQGYTF
. | TRBJ2-6 | TRBV15 | CATSRDEIKSSGANVLTF
. | TRBJ1-2 | TRBV3-1/TRBV3-2 | CASSNRDYGYTF
. | TRBJ1-6 | TRBV30 | CAWNGGNLYNSPLHF
TRBD1 | TRBJ1-2 | TRBV27 | CASRQTGGFLGYTF
TRBD1 | TRBJ1-2 | TRBV6-6 | CASSSTGSFGYTF
. | TRBJ1-6 | TRBV10-2 | CASSDPAGSDSPLHF
. | TRBJ2-3 | TRBV10-2 | CASSFSLGASTDTQYF
TRBD1 | TRBJ2-3 | TRBV24-1 | CATGDRAHTQYF
TRBD1 | TRBJ2-5 | TRBV5-4 | CASSGDRVFETQYF
. | TRBJ1-5 | TRBV3-1/TRBV3-2 | CASSQEGGPQHF
TRBD1 | TRBJ1-6 | TRBV7-9 | CASSVDRVGNSPLHF